A selection of T cell receptor beta chains follows, all from one sample in a study of shared clonotypes between healthy human individuals. Assay: immunoSEQ multiplex PCR; the TCRdb copy retains only in-frame clones and omits some. The table includes approximately 1.9 million clones, over 85% detected once. The material sequenced was naive CD8+ T cells from PBMCs. The origin of the receptors is a man aged 18 to 29 in good health. Some clones in this sample may be carry-over from other donors' samples. Both conserved end residues are part of each CDR3. D genes are given only for firm matches. Size values are once, few and many counts, or a class for expanded clones, and some rows have none.

>-|-|TRBV27|TRBJ2-3
TGTGCCAGCAGTAGCAGACTGGATTATACGCAGTATTTT
CASSSRLDYTQYF
>-|-|TRBV14|TRBJ1-2
TGTGCCAGCAGCCAAGAACCAGGGGAGGGATACTATGGCTACACCTTC
CASSQEPGEGYYGYTF
>TRBD1|-|TRBV14|TRBJ1-1
TGTGCCAGCAGCAGGGACAGGGGGGGAACTGAAGCTTTCTTT
CASSRDRGGTEAFF
>-|-|TRBV28|TRBJ1-4
TGTGCCAGCAGTCCGAGGGAGTGGAGGGCTGAAAAACTGTTTTTT
CASSPREWRAEKLFF
>-|-|TRBV7-2|TRBJ1-5
TGTGCCAGCAGCAGAGGGCCCAATCAGCCCCAGCATTTT
CASSRGPNQPQHF
>TRBD1|-|TRBV9|TRBJ2-7
TGTGCCAGCAGCGAGGGACAGGGAATTATCTTCGAGCAGTACTTC
CASSEGQGIIFEQYF
>-|-|TRBV6-5|TRBJ2-3
TGTGCCAGCAGTTTGGGGGAGGCCCGTACGCAGTATTTT
CASSLGEARTQYF
>TRBD2|-|TRBV4-1|TRBJ2-2
TGCGCCAGCAGCCAACGTCCAGCGGGAGGGAACACCGGGGAGCTGTTTTTT
CASSQRPAGGNTGELFF
>TRBD2|once|TRBV28|TRBJ2-5
TGTGCCAGCCATTCGTCCGGGAGGGGCGTCCAAGAGACCCAGTACTTC
CASHSSGRGVQETQYF
>-|-|TRBV7-8|TRBJ2-5
TGTGCCAGCAGCGCCCAGGGGACACGAAAAGAGACCCAGTACTTC
CASSAQGTRKETQYF
>-|-|TRBV25-1|TRBJ2-3
TGTGCCAGCAGTGACTACAGCGGTTGGAGCACAGATACGCAGTATTTT
CASSDYSGWSTDTQYF
>-|-|TRBV11-2|TRBJ2-3
TGTGCCAGCAGCCCTCCCACGACCCGAGATACGCAGTATTTT
CASSPPTTRDTQYF
>-|-|TRBV5-8|TRBJ1-4
TGTGCCAGCACCCCGTCCCCTGGGGCCCACGTGTTTTTT
CASTPSPGAHVFF
>TRBD2|-|TRBV4-1|TRBJ2-7
TGCGCCAGCAGCCAGGGTAGCGGGCAGAGCTCCTACGAGCAGTACTTC
CASSQGSGQSSYEQYF
>-|-|TRBV5-4|TRBJ2-7
TGTGCCAGCAGCTCCAACAGGGTACGCTACGAGCAGTACTTC
CASSSNRVRYEQYF
>-|-|TRBV9|TRBJ2-7
TGTGCCAGCAGCGTAACGGGCATGTACGAGCAGTACTTC
CASSVTGMYEQYF
>TRBD1|-|TRBV9|TRBJ1-5
TGTGCCAGCAGCGCAGAAGACAGGGTAAAGCAGCCCCAGCATTTT
CASSAEDRVKQPQHF
>-|-|TRBV27|TRBJ2-7
TGTGCCAGCAGTACCCCAGAACTCTCCTACGAGCAGTACTTC
CASSTPELSYEQYF
>-|-|TRBV7-6|TRBJ2-5
TGTGCCAGCAGCTTAAGATTACAAGAGACCCAGTACTTC
CASSLRLQETQYF
>-|-|TRBV5-5|TRBJ2-3
TGTGCCAGCAGCTACATAACCGGGCCTCAGAGAGGAGATACGCAGTATTTT
CASSYITGPQRGDTQYF
>TRBD2|-|TRBV2|TRBJ2-1
TGTGCCAGCAGTACCCCGCCGACTAGCGGGGTCTACAATGAGCAGTTCTTC
CASSTPPTSGVYNEQFF
>-|-|TRBV5-1|TRBJ1-2
TGCGCCAGCAGCTTACGGACATCCCGCGGGGCTGGCTACACCTTC
CASSLRTSRGAGYTF
>-|-|TRBV10-3|TRBJ2-7
TGTGCCATCAGTGAGTCGGTCATGGCTAACTACGAGCAGTACTTC
CAISESVMANYEQYF
>-|once|TRBV15|TRBJ2-5
TGTGCCACCAGCGGTCTCAGGGGAGAACAAGAGACCCAGTACTTC
CATSGLRGEQETQYF
>-|-|TRBV28|TRBJ1-4
TGTGCCAGCAGTTTCCGGGCAAGTAGTGAAAAACTGTTTTTT
CASSFRASSEKLFF
>-|-|TRBV7-9|TRBJ2-1
TGTGCCAGCAGCTTGGATGGGAATGAGCAGTTCTTC
CASSLDGNEQFF
>TRBD2|-|TRBV30|TRBJ2-5
TGTGCCCAAGCAGGAGCGGGAGTGACCCAGTACTTC
CAQAGAGVTQYF
>TRBD2|once|TRBV19|TRBJ2-7
TGTGCCAGTAGTACCCGTCAGGCGGGGGACCACGAGCAGTACTTC
CASSTRQAGDHEQYF
>-|-|TRBV9|TRBJ2-7
TGTGCCAGCAGCCCCCCCCCGGGAGAAACCTACGAGCAGTACTTC
CASSPPPGETYEQYF
>TRBD2|-|TRBV4-2|TRBJ2-1
TGTGCCAGCAGCCAATTCCGACTAGCGGTAAATGAGCAGTTCTTC
CASSQFRLAVNEQFF
>TRBD1|-|TRBV4-1|TRBJ1-3
TGCGCCAGCAGCCAGTCCCGACAGGGGGCGAATGGAAACACCATATATTTT
CASSQSRQGANGNTIYF
>-|-|TRBV6-1|TRBJ2-7
TGTGCCAGCATTTTATTCTACGAGCAGTACTTC
CASILFYEQYF
>-|-|TRBV6-1|TRBJ2-3
TGTGCCAGCAGTGGTGGGGTGATGGACACAGATACGCAGTATTTT
CASSGGVMDTDTQYF
>TRBD1|-|TRBV7-8|TRBJ2-3
TGTGCCAGCAGCTCCCGACAGGGATTGGGAACAGATACGCAGTATTTT
CASSSRQGLGTDTQYF
>-|-|TRBV11-2|TRBJ1-4
TGTGCCAGCAGCTTAGTGGCAGGGGCAGGCGTACTGAATGAAAAACTGTTTTTT
CASSLVAGAGVLNEKLFF
>-|-|TRBV29-1|TRBJ2-2
TGCAGCGTTTCGGACCGGGCGAACACCGGGGAGCTGTTTTTT
CSVSDRANTGELFF
>TRBD1|-|TRBV29-1|TRBJ2-1
TGCAGCGCGCTCTCCGGGACAGGGACACACAATGAGCAGTTCTTC
CSALSGTGTHNEQFF
>-|-|TRBV6-5|TRBJ2-7
TGTGCCAGCAGTTACTCGGTGGGGGGTCTATCCTACGAGCAGTACTTC
CASSYSVGGLSYEQYF